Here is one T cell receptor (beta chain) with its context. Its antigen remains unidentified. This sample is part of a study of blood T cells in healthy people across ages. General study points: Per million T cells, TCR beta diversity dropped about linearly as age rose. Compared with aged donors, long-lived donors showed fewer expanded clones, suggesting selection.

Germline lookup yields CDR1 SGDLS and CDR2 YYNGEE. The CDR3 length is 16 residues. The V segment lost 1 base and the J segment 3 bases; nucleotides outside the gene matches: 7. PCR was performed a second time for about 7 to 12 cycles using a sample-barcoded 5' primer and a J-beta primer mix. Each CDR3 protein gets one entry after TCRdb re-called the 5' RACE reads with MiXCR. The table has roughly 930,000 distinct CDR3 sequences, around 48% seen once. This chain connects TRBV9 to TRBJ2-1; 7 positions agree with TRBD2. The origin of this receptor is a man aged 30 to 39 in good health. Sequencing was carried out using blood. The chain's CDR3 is CASSVREGYNYNEQFF. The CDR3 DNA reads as TGTGCCAGCAGCGTAAGGGAGGGGTACAACTACAATGAGCAGTTCTTC.